The 13 T cell receptor beta chains below were found in one sample sequenced in a study of T cell clonality in common variable immunodeficiency. TCRdb keeps only in-frame clones here, not all; method: immunoSEQ multiplex PCR. Observed in the sample are approximately 51,000 clones, none of them singletons. Sequenced: peripheral blood mononuclear cells. The receptors were sampled from a person aged 18 to 75 in good health.

In the case of this clone: Coverage ceases 3 residues before the CDR3 finishes, and the germline J gene fills in the end. The chain links TRBV20-1 to TRBJ2-3, with 7 bases fitting TRBD2. J lost 4 bases, V lost 5 bases, and 12 bases had no gene match. The germline V gene has CDR1 DFQATT and CDR2 SNEGSKA (reference sequence). This CDR3 has 15 residues. The sequenced CDR3 bases are TGCAGTGCTGTACCGCGGGGGATTGGGGCAGATACG. As protein: CSAVPRGIGADT. The entire CDR3 sequence reads CSAVPRGIGADTQYF.

This clone has at least ten counts. The CDR3 extends 3 residues past the end of the read, so its final part is completed from the germline J gene. The chain combines TRBV7-9 with TRBJ2-7, with TRBD2 identical over 11 bases. Germline CDR1 and CDR2: SEHNR and FQNEAQ (reference sequence). The V and J ends lost 5 bases and 4 bases, in that order; junction bases with no gene match: 7. The CDR3 spans 15 residues. The covered CDR3 bases are TGTGCCAGCAGCCCCCCTAGCGGGGGGTTATACGAG. This translates into CASSPPSGGLYE. The whole CDR3 protein reads CASSPPSGGLYEQYF.

This clone was picked up a small number of times. The CDR3 end falls 3 residues outside the read, so it is completed with the germline J gene. The V gene is TRBV6-2 or TRBV6-3, the J gene TRBJ2-3; no clear D gene. The CDR3 length is 14 residues. Germline V lookup: CDR1 MNHEY, CDR2 SVGEGT. The CDR3 bases that were read are TGTGCCAGCAGTTCCGGTTATAGCAATCAGCCG. Its translation: CASSSGYSNQP. The entire CDR3 is CASSSGYSNQPQYF.

For this clone: The read ends 3 residues early relative to the CDR3; the germline J gene fills the gap. The chain combines TRBV7-2 with TRBJ1-2; maybe TRBD1 (6 bases). CDR1 SGHTA and CDR2 FQGNSA come from the germline V gene. There are 14 residues in the CDR3. CDR3 residues: CASSLATGWDTYTF. CDR3 bases read: TGTGCCAGCAGCTTAGCGACAGGTTGGGATACC.

This clone was picked up many times. The CDR3 end lies 3 residues beyond the end of the read and is filled in from the germline J gene. V gene TRBV30 combines with J gene TRBJ2-2; D not resolved. The CDR3 length is 14 residues. Germline V gives CDR1 GTSNPN, CDR2 SVGIG (reference sequence). Incomplete CDR3 DNA: TGTGCCTGGGGGCCTTCAGGTGCTAATGAAAAG. This encodes CAWGPSGANEK. The entire CDR3 is CAWGPSGANEKLFF.

This clone was recorded a few times. The CDR3 extends 3 residues past the end of the read, so its final part is completed from the germline J gene. V is TRBV2 and J is TRBJ1-1; D gene ambiguous. The CDR3 loop spans 15 amino acids. Germline V gene sequence: CDR1 SNHLY, CDR2 FYNNEI. Deletions cut 4 bases from V and 2 bases from J, with 14 bases between. CDR3 region: CASSGLARKNTEAFF. Incomplete CDR3 DNA: TGTGCCAGCAGTGGTCTGGCCAGAAAAAACACTGAA.

This clone has at least ten counts. The DNA ends 3 residues before the CDR3 does, and the rest of the CDR3 is filled in from the germline J gene. The chain joins TRBV30 to TRBJ1-2; weak D call: TRBD1 (6 bases). Germline CDR1 GTSNPN, CDR2 SVGIG (reference sequence). This CDR3 has 13 residues. Trimming took off 2 bases at V and 5 bases at J, with 12 bases between the two ends. The CDR3 sequence is CAWSYGQKYGYTF. Incomplete CDR3 DNA: TGTGCCTGGAGTTACGGACAGAAGTATGGC. Using reference TRBV30 and TRBJ1-2 for the parts outside the CDR3, the full variable domain is SQTIHQWPATLVQPVGSPLSLECTVEGTSNPNLYWYRQAAGRGLQLLFYSVGIGQISSEVPQNLSASRPQDRQFILSSKKLLLSDSGFYLCAWSYGQKYGYTFGSGTRLTVV.

At least ten counts were recorded for this clone. The sequence runs out 3 residues before the end of the CDR3; the remainder is reconstructed from the germline J gene. V is TRBV6-4 and J is TRBJ2-7; 10 nucleotides align to TRBD1. The trim removed 6 bases at V and 5 bases at J, leaving 10 bases unmatched. CDR1 is MRHNA, CDR2 SNTAGT, per germline. The CDR3 extends over 15 amino acids. Partial CDR3 DNA: TGTGCCAGCAGCCTACCTCCCGGGACAGGGGACGAG. This encodes CASSLPPGTGDE. The entire CDR3 protein is CASSLPPGTGDEQYF.

In its sample, this clone was seen many times. The read comes to an end 3 residues before the CDR3 does, leaving the germline J gene to fill in the end. V usage is TRBV9 and J usage is TRBJ2-3; TRBD2 matches 14 bases. The CDR3 spans 16 residues. Germline V CDR1 and CDR2: SGDLS, YYNGEE. The V segment lost 4 bases and the J segment 6 bases; nucleotides outside the gene matches: 7. CDR3 sequence reads: CASSLGTSGGLDTQYF. The sequenced part of the CDR3 DNA is TGTGCCAGCAGCCTAGGGACTAGCGGGGGTTTGGATACG.

The covered CDR3 bases are TGTGCCAGCAGCTTAGGGGGCGTGAATGAAAAG. Protein sequence: CASSLGGVNEK. The entire CDR3 reads CASSLGGVNEKLFF. The chain joins TRBV7-6 to TRBJ2-2; tentative D call: TRBD1 (5 bases). The CDR3 end is not reached by the read, which stops 3 residues before it; the germline J gene fills it in. This CDR3 is 14 amino acids long. The germline gives CDR1 SGHVS, CDR2 FNYEAQ.

This clone was picked up many times. Sequencing ends 3 residues short of the CDR3 end; the germline J gene provides the rest. The chain couples TRBV18 to TRBJ2-3, with no clear D. The CDR3 extends over 12 amino acids. Germline CDR1 is KGHSH and CDR2 is LQKENI. Trimming took off 1 base at V and 5 bases at J, with 4 bases between the two ends. The CDR3 reads CASSPLIDTQYF. CDR3 DNA, as far as it was read: TGTGCCAGCTCACCACTTATAGATACG.

The table lists this clone with a few counts. The CDR3 goes on 3 residues after the read ends, and that part is filled in from the germline J gene. This chain connects TRBV19 to TRBJ1-3; TRBD1 matches 8 bases. CDR3 length: 14 residues. V lost 8 bases to trimming and J lost 4 bases; unmatched junction nucleotides: 7. Per the germline V gene, CDR1 is LNHDA and CDR2 is SQIVND (reference sequence). The CDR3 is CASAVRTGGNTIYF. CDR3 DNA (partial): TGTGCCAGTGCTGTCCGGACAGGGGGAAACACC.

This clone showed up many times. The read comes to an end 3 residues before the CDR3 does, leaving the germline J gene to fill in the end. The chain carries TRBV7-6 and TRBJ2-3; D is possibly TRBD1 (6 bases). The V end was cut by 0 bases, the J end by 2 bases, with 12 bases between. Germline V gene sequence: CDR1 SGHVS, CDR2 FNYEAQ. The CDR3 contains 16 residues. Here the CDR3 reads CASSLATGGPTDTQYF. CDR3 DNA (partial): TGTGCCAGCAGCTTAGCGACAGGAGGACCCACAGATACG.